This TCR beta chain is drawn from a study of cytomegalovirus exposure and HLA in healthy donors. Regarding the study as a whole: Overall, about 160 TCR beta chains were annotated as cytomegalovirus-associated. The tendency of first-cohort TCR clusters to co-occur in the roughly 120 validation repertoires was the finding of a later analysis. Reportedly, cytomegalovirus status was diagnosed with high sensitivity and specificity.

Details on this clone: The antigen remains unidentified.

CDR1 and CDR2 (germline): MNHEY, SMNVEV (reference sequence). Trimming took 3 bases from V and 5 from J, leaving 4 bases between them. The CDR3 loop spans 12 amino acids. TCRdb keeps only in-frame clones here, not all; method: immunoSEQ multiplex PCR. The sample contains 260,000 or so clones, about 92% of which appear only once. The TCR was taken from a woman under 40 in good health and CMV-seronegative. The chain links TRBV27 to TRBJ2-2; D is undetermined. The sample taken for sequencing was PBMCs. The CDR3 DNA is TGTGCCAGCAGTTTTAGGACCGGGGAGCTGTTTTTT. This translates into CASSFRTGELFF.